The 11 T cell receptor beta chains below all came from one sample that was sequenced in a study of cytomegalovirus exposure and HLA in healthy donors. TCRdb's table, derived via immunoSEQ multiplex PCR, lists solely in-frame clones and lacks some. This sample has 200,000 to 250,000 clones, with 75% to 90% found just once. The sequenced material came from PBMCs. Every receptor here comes from a woman younger than 45 in good health and CMV-seropositive.

This chain uses TRBV4-2 with TRBJ2-5; D possibly corresponds to TRBD2 (6 bases). Germline V gives CDR1 LGHNA, CDR2 YNFKEQ. The CDR3 is made up of 14 amino acids. V lost 3 bases and J 1 base, leaving 9 bases between the germline ends. The CDR3 DNA sequence: TGTGCCAGCAGCCACCCGGGACTCCAAGAGACCCAGTACTTC. Its protein is CASSHPGLQETQYF.

J is TRBJ2-7 and V is TRBV7-6; weak D call: TRBD2 (5 bases). This CDR3 spans 14 amino acids. V was clipped by 0 bases and J by 0 bases, with 6 bases between them. Germline lookup yields CDR1 SGHVS and CDR2 FNYEAQ. The CDR3 nucleotides read TGTGCCAGCAGCTTAGCAGACTACTCCTACGAGCAGTACTTC. The encoded protein is CASSLADYSYEQYF. Drawing the rest from reference TRBV7-6 and TRBJ2-7, the complete variable domain is GAGVSQSPRYKVTKRGQDVALRCDPISGHVSLYWYRQALGQGPEFLTYFNYEAQQDKSGLPNDRFSAERPEGSISTLTIQRTEQRDSAMYRCASSLADYSYEQYFGPGTRLTVT.

This clone was counted a single time. The chain is built from TRBV27 and TRBJ1-5; D uncertain. Germline CDR1 and CDR2: MNHEY and SMNVEV (reference sequence). The CDR3 is made up of 17 amino acids. V lost 5 bases and J lost 4, with 21 bases in between. Written as DNA, the CDR3 is TGTGCCAGCAGTGACCGTTATGGGAAGGAACTAAATCAGCCCCAGCATTTT. Translated: CASSDRYGKELNQPQHF.

The chain is built from TRBV6-1 and TRBJ1-2, with 8 bases lining up with TRBD1. This CDR3 region has 14 residues. Germline V lookup: CDR1 MNHNS, CDR2 SASEGT. J gave up 5 bases and V 6 bases, and 8 bases lay outside the gene matches. CDR3 protein: CASRFPGQEYGYTF. As DNA, the CDR3 is TGTGCCAGCAGGTTCCCGGGACAGGAGTATGGCTACACCTTC.

The chain couples TRBV2 to TRBJ1-4; D gene uncertain. V was pared by 8 bases and J by 7 bases, with 20 bases between. This CDR3 contains 15 residues. Germline V gene sequence: CDR1 SNHLY, CDR2 FYNNEI. CDR3 coding DNA: TGTGCCAGCTCGCTGGAACTCTCGGTGGGTGAAAAACTGTTTTTT. Encoded protein: CASSLELSVGEKLFF.

The genes are TRBV10-3 and TRBJ1-2; 8 nucleotides match TRBD1. The V gene's germline CDR1 is ENHRY and CDR2 SYGVKD. CDR3 length: 13 residues. V was pared by 7 bases and J by 4 bases, with 5 bases of the junction left unmatched. The CDR3 bases are TGTGCCATCACTGACGGGACAGGCTATGGCTACACCTTC. The encoded protein is CAITDGTGYGYTF.

The chain employs TRBV30 and TRBJ1-2, with D possibly being TRBD1 (5 bases). The CDR3 contains 11 residues. V dropped 8 bases and J dropped 2 bases, with 9 bases sitting between them. Germline-derived CDR1 and CDR2 are GTSNPN and SVGIG (reference sequence). CDR3: CALGENYGYTF. In DNA, the CDR3 is TGTGCCCTAGGGGAGAACTATGGCTACACCTTC.

The chain uses TRBV25-1 and TRBJ2-5, with 10 bases aligning to TRBD1. This CDR3 has 14 amino acids. CDR1 and CDR2 from the germline V gene are MGHDK and SYGVNS. The V and J ends lost 4 bases and 5 bases, in that order; junction bases with no gene match: 4. CDR3 loop: CASSAGQGWETQYF. The DNA of the CDR3 is TGTGCCAGCAGTGCGGGACAGGGGTGGGAGACCCAGTACTTC.

This clone was seen a single time. The chain links TRBV2 to TRBJ1-2; D is unresolved. The CDR3 is 13 residues long. The V and J ends lost 2 bases and 3 bases respectively, with 7 bases between them. In germline, CDR1 is SNHLY, CDR2 FYNNEI. The CDR3 region has the DNA TGTGCCAGCAGTGAAACCGGGGACTATGGCTACACCTTC. Translating it yields CASSETGDYGYTF.

The chain employs TRBV6-5 and TRBJ2-7; the D gene is possibly TRBD1 (5 bases). V dropped 2 bases and J dropped 2 bases, with 13 bases sitting between them. Germline V lookup: CDR1 MNHEY, CDR2 SVGAGI. The CDR3 sequence is 15 residues long. The CDR3 protein is CASSYRAGIAYEQYF. As DNA, the CDR3 is TGTGCCAGCAGTTACAGGGCAGGGATTGCCTACGAGCAGTACTTC.

V gene TRBV27 combines with J gene TRBJ1-2, with D maybe TRBD1 (5 bases). V shed 3 bases and J shed 1 base, with 27 bases lying between them. This CDR3 has 20 amino acids. The germline gives CDR1 MNHEY, CDR2 SMNVEV (reference sequence). The CDR3 DNA follows: TGTGCCAGCAGTTTCCTTGGACAAACTCTTGGGCAGCGTCTTAACTATGGCTACACCTTC. It codes for CASSFLGQTLGQRLNYGYTF.